These T cell receptor beta chains were read from a single sample in a study of identical twins. Using its own MiXCR run on the 5' RACE reads, TCRdb lists one record per CDR3 protein. The sample lists about 530,000 distinct CDR3 sequences; approximately 14% were seen once. The sample was also linked to a second study, of yellow fever vaccine responses in identical twins.

The sequencing sample was made of CD4+ T cells sorted from blood. The receptors were gathered from a woman between 18 and 30 years old in good health. Each CDR3 is given with its conserved first and last residue. Each record gives: V gene, J gene, D gene, clone size, CDR3 DNA, CDR3 protein. The D gene is left open where the match is weak. Clone size is stated in some rows and not others, as once, few, many or a class when expanded.

v_call: TRBV24-1; j_call: TRBJ2-2; d_call: TRBD1; clone_size: -; cdr3_nt: TGTGCCACAAAGGGGACAGGGGACACCGGGGAGCTGTTTTTT; cdr3_aa: CATKGTGDTGELFF
v_call: TRBV7-2; j_call: TRBJ2-3; d_call: -; clone_size: few; cdr3_nt: TGTGCCAGCAGCCCCCCTTGGGTAGGCACAGATACGCAGTATTTT; cdr3_aa: CASSPPWVGTDTQYF
v_call: TRBV12-3/TRBV12-4; j_call: TRBJ2-5; d_call: -; clone_size: -; cdr3_nt: TGTGCCAGCAGTCCGCACCTAATGAAGACCCAGTACTTC; cdr3_aa: CASSPHLMKTQYF
v_call: TRBV3-1; j_call: TRBJ2-7; d_call: TRBD2; clone_size: few; cdr3_nt: TGTGCCAGCAGCCCCCCGTCGATAGCGGGAACCTACGAGCAGTACTTC; cdr3_aa: CASSPPSIAGTYEQYF
v_call: TRBV11-3; j_call: TRBJ1-2; d_call: TRBD1; clone_size: few; cdr3_nt: TGTGCCAGCAGCCTCCGGGACAGGGGAGGTGGCTACACCTTC; cdr3_aa: CASSLRDRGGGYTF
v_call: TRBV28; j_call: TRBJ2-1; d_call: -; clone_size: -; cdr3_nt: TGTGCCAGCAGAAGCCCCCCTGGGTGGGGTGGGGCATACAATGAGCAGTTCTTC; cdr3_aa: CASRSPPGWGGAYNEQFF
v_call: TRBV5-5; j_call: TRBJ1-3; d_call: -; clone_size: few; cdr3_nt: TGTGCCAGCAGCTTGGCGTTGGATGCTCGAATCGGGGGAAACACCATATATTTT; cdr3_aa: CASSLALDARIGGNTIYF
v_call: TRBV12-3/TRBV12-4; j_call: TRBJ2-3; d_call: TRBD1; clone_size: many; cdr3_nt: TGTGCCAGCAGTAACCCGACAGGGGGCACAGATACGCAGTATTTT; cdr3_aa: CASSNPTGGTDTQYF
v_call: TRBV3-1; j_call: TRBJ2-7; d_call: TRBD2; clone_size: few; cdr3_nt: TGTGCCAGCAGCCTTGTCGGGGGGGCACCTGGCGAGCAGTACTTC; cdr3_aa: CASSLVGGAPGEQYF
v_call: TRBV6-5; j_call: TRBJ1-2; d_call: -; clone_size: -; cdr3_nt: TGTGCCAGCAGTTACCCGGGAGGGAGCTATGGCTACACCTTC; cdr3_aa: CASSYPGGSYGYTF
v_call: TRBV11-2; j_call: TRBJ1-1; d_call: -; clone_size: few; cdr3_nt: TGTGCCAGCAGCTTAAATCAGTTGAACACTGAAGCTTTCTTT; cdr3_aa: CASSLNQLNTEAFF
v_call: TRBV5-1; j_call: TRBJ1-4; d_call: TRBD1; clone_size: few; cdr3_nt: TGCGCCAGCAGCTTACAGGGGGCGGAAGATGAAAAACTGTTTTTT; cdr3_aa: CASSLQGAEDEKLFF
v_call: TRBV10-3; j_call: TRBJ2-5; d_call: TRBD1; clone_size: few; cdr3_nt: TGTGCCATCAGTGCGAGGGGGACAGGGGGCACAAACCAAGAGACCCAGTACTTC; cdr3_aa: CAISARGTGGTNQETQYF
v_call: TRBV20-1; j_call: TRBJ1-1; d_call: TRBD1; clone_size: -; cdr3_nt: TGCAGTGCTAGGTTAACAGGGGTGGCTTTCTTT; cdr3_aa: CSARLTGVAFF
v_call: TRBV6-1; j_call: TRBJ2-5; d_call: TRBD1; clone_size: -; cdr3_nt: TGTGCCACCCGGATGGGACAGGGGATCCAAGAGACCCAGTACTTC; cdr3_aa: CATRMGQGIQETQYF
v_call: TRBV12-3/TRBV12-4; j_call: TRBJ2-1; d_call: -; clone_size: few; cdr3_nt: TGTGCCAGCAGTTTACGCTCAGGGAACAACAATGAGCAGTTCTTC; cdr3_aa: CASSLRSGNNNEQFF
v_call: TRBV5-1; j_call: TRBJ2-5; d_call: TRBD1; clone_size: few; cdr3_nt: TGCGCCAGCAGCGTAGGACAGGGAACAGAGACCCAGTACTTC; cdr3_aa: CASSVGQGTETQYF
v_call: TRBV11-2; j_call: TRBJ2-7; d_call: -; clone_size: -; cdr3_nt: TGTGCCAGCAGTTCGGCCTGGGGGGCCCCCGAGCAGTACTTC; cdr3_aa: CASSSAWGAPEQYF
v_call: TRBV20-1; j_call: TRBJ2-3; d_call: TRBD2; clone_size: few; cdr3_nt: TGCAGTGCTCTCCAGGGAGGTAGCGGGACTAGCACAGATACGCAGTATTTT; cdr3_aa: CSALQGGSGTSTDTQYF
v_call: TRBV7-9; j_call: TRBJ2-6; d_call: -; clone_size: many; cdr3_nt: TGTGCCAGCAGCTTAGGAACGAGCTCTGGGGCCAACGTCCTGACTTTC; cdr3_aa: CASSLGTSSGANVLTF